This T cell receptor (beta chain) was recorded in a study of vaccination effects on CD4 cells after COVID-19. Whole-study findings and limits: Convalescent patients were scarce in the study, and it lacked early post-infection timepoints.

The repertoire was sequenced with immunoSEQ multiplex PCR; TCRdb's copy has only in-frame clones and lacks some. The sample includes about 37,000 clones, 65% to 75% seen only once; the top ten take under 3%. This clone was counted a single time. Antigen specificity is unknown. When around ten days of culture had elapsed, CD4+ T cells were isolated. The authors exchanged half the medium for IL-2 medium on days 3 and 7. The V gene's germline CDR1 is MNHNS and CDR2 SASEGT. V was trimmed by 0 bases and J by 2 bases, leaving 4 bases between them. There are 13 residues in the CDR3. The gene calls are TRBV6-1 and TRBJ1-2; D is unclear. The sequences come from CD4+ T cells from PBMCs cultured without peptide, collected before COVID-19 vaccination. This clonotype was obtained from a human donor who received a COVID-19 vaccine. CDR3 sequence: CASSEARNYGYTF. DNA of the CDR3: TGTGCCAGCAGTGAAGCGCGCAACTATGGCTACACCTTC.